These 15 T cell receptor beta chains originate from one sample sequenced in a study of T cells expressing NK-cell markers. TCRdb re-called the 5' RACE reads and catalogs CDR3 proteins one per entry, DNA excluded. The data show approximately 420,000 distinct CDR3 sequences, and the top ten clones hold about 10%. Sequenced input: blood T cells: a sorted CD56 or NKG2C T cell subset, CD4+ or CD8+ T cells, or bulk PBMC T cells (not recorded which). These receptors were taken from a woman aged 45-65 years in good health.

CDR3: CASSQALAHGKPEQFF. This chain joins TRBV4-1 and TRBJ2-1; TCRdb's D call, TRBD2, is unchecked because there is no DNA. The CDR3 spans 16 residues. Germline V gene lookup returns CDR1 MGHRA and CDR2 YSYEKL.

The chain couples TRBV5-1 to TRBJ1-6; the D call from TCRdb, TRBD1, cannot be confirmed without DNA. This CDR3 region has 15 residues. CDR1 and CDR2 from the germline V gene are SGHRS and YFSETQ. This CDR3 is CASSTLGESSSPLHF. The full variable domain, its missing parts supplied by reference TRBV5-1 and TRBJ1-6, is KAGVTQTPRYLIKTRGQQVTLSCSPISGHRSVSWYQQTPGQGLQFLFEYFSETQRNKGNFPGRFSGRQFSNSRSEMNVSTLELGDSALYLCASSTLGESSSPLHFGNGTRLTVT.

The chain joins TRBV14 to TRBJ2-7. The CDR3 contains 11 residues. Per germline, CDR1 SGHDN and CDR2 FVKESK. The CDR3 reads CASSQGIPQYF.

V is TRBV24-1 and J is TRBJ2-1; TCRdb designates TRBD2, a call that cannot be tested without DNA. Germline-derived CDR1 and CDR2 are KGHDR and SFDVKD. This CDR3 comprises 14 residues. CDR3 residues: CATSDPGPDNEQFF.

CDR3 loop: CSARGGAPTQYF. The rearrangement joins TRBV20-1 to TRBJ2-3; TCRdb outputs TRBD1, but without DNA this stays unchecked. This CDR3 has 12 amino acids. Germline V gene lookup returns CDR1 DFQATT and CDR2 SNEGSKA (reference sequence).

The V gene is TRBV25-1, the J gene TRBJ2-1; there is no DNA to check the TCRdb D call of TRBD2. Germline-derived CDR1 and CDR2 are MGHDK and SYGVNS. The CDR3 runs 19 residues. The CDR3 region is CATNPTGTSGSRSYNEQFF.

The J gene is TRBJ2-1, the V gene TRBV7-3; TCRdb designates TRBD2, a call that cannot be tested without DNA. The CDR3 has 15 amino acids. Germline loops: CDR1 SGHTA, CDR2 FQGTGA. The CDR3 here is CASSSLAGGPNEQFF.

The J gene is TRBJ2-1, the V gene TRBV19; with no DNA, the TCRdb D assignment of TRBD2 cannot be verified. This CDR3 spans 15 amino acids. The germline gives CDR1 LNHDA, CDR2 SQIVND (reference sequence). The CDR3 reads CASSLRLVPYNEQFF.

The chain has TRBV10-2 and TRBJ2-5; TCRdb proposes TRBD2, but this gene call is untestable without DNA. Germline values: CDR1 WSHSY, CDR2 SAAADI. The CDR3 has 14 residues. The CDR3 loop is CASSGRSGEETQYF.

The chain is built from TRBV10-2 and TRBJ2-5; no DNA is available, so the TRBD2 call from TCRdb remains unchecked. CDR3 length: 16 amino acids. Germline V gene data show CDR1 as WSHSY and CDR2 as SAAADI. The CDR3 sequence: CASSESLGLGLKTQYF.

The chain couples TRBV14 to TRBJ1-6. Germline values: CDR1 SGHDN, CDR2 FVKESK. CDR3 length: 16 residues. CDR3 residues: CASSPDRSSYNSPLHF.

V and J are TRBV6-1 and TRBJ2-1. Germline V gives CDR1 MNHNS, CDR2 SASEGT. The CDR3 is 16 amino acids. The CDR3 region is CASSEVLRSSYNEQFF.

The chain carries TRBV9 and TRBJ1-1; as DNA is missing, the TRBD1 call by TCRdb cannot be tested. The V gene's germline CDR1 is SGDLS and CDR2 YYNGEE. This CDR3 comprises 12 residues. The CDR3 loop reads CASSVVGGEAFF.

The V and J genes are TRBV5-1 and TRBJ2-1; the TCRdb D gene call, TRBD1, has no DNA to confirm it. The germline V gene encodes CDR1 SGHRS and CDR2 YFSETQ. The CDR3 covers 18 residues. CDR3 region: CASSLALLARVSYNEQFF.

The chain has TRBV12-3 or TRBV12-4 and TRBJ1-1; with no DNA, the TCRdb D assignment of TRBD1 cannot be verified. The CDR3 has 12 residues. The CDR3 sequence is CASSPRTGTAFF.